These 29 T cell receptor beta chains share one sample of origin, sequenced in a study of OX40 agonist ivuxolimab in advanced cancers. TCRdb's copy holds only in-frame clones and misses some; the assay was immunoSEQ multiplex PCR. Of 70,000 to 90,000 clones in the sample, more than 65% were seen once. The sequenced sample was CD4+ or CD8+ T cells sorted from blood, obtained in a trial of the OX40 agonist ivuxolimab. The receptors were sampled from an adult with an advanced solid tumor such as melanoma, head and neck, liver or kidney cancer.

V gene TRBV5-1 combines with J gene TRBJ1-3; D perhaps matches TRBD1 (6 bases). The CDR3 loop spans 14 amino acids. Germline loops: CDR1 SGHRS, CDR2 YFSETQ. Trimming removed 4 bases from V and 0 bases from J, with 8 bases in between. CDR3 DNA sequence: TGCGCCAGCAGCCAGGGGAGCTCTGGAAACACCATATATTTT. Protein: CASSQGSSGNTIYF.

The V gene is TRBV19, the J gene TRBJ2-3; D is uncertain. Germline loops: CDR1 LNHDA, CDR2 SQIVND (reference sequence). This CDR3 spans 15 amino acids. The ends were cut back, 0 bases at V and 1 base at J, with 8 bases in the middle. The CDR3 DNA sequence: TGTGCCAGTAGTATAGACTTAACAGGCACAGATACGCAGTATTTT. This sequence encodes CASSIDLTGTDTQYF.

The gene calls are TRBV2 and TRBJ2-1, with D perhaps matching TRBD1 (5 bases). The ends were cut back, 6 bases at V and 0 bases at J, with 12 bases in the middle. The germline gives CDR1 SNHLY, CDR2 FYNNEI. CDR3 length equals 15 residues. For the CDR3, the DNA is TGTGCCAGCAGCGAGGACACAAGCTCCTACAATGAGCAGTTCTTC. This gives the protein CASSEDTSSYNEQFF.

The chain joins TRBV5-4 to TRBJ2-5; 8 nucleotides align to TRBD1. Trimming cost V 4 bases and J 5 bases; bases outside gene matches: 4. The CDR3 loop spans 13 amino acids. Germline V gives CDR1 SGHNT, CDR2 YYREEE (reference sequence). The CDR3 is CASSTRGQETQYF. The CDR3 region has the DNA TGTGCCAGCAGCACCAGGGGGCAGGAGACCCAGTACTTC.

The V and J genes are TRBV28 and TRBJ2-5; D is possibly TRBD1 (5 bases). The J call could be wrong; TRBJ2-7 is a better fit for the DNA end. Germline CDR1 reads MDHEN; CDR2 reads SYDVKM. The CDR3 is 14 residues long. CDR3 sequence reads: CASRGTGSSYEQYF. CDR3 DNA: TGTGCCAGCAGAGGTACAGGTAGCTCCTACGAGCAGTACTTC.

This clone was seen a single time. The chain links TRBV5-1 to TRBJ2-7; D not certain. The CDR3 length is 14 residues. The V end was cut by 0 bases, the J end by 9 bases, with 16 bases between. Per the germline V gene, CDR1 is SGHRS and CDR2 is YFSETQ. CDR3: CASSLEAVSWVQYF. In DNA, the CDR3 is TGCGCCAGCAGCTTGGAGGCCGTGTCTTGGGTGCAGTACTTC.

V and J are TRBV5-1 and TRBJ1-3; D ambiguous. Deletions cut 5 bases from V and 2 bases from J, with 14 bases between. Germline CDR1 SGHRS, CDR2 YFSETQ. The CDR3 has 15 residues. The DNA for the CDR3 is TGCGCCAGCAGGGGAGACCTCTTACCTGGAAACACCATATATTTT. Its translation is CASRGDLLPGNTIYF.

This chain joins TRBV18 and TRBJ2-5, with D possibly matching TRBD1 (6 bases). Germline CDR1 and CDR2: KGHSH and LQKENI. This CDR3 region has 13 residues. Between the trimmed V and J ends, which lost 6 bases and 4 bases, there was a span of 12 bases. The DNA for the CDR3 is TGTGCCAGCTCGGGGGCGGGCTCAGAGACCCAGTACTTC. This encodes CASSGAGSETQYF.

CDR3 amino acids: CASSPNGLNNSPLHF. The CDR3 nucleotides read TGTGCCAGCTCACCAAACGGGCTAAATAATTCACCCCTCCACTTT. This chain links TRBV18 with TRBJ1-6; unclear D gene. The CDR3 runs 15 residues. Germline CDR1 and CDR2: KGHSH and LQKENI. Trimming removed 2 bases at V and 5 bases at J, with 10 bases between.

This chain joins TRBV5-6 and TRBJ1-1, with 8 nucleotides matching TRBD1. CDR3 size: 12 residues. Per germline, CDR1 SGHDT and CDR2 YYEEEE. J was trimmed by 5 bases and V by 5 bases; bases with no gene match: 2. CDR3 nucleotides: TGTGCCAGCAGTAGGACAGGGACTGAAGCTTTCTTT. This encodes CASSRTGTEAFF.

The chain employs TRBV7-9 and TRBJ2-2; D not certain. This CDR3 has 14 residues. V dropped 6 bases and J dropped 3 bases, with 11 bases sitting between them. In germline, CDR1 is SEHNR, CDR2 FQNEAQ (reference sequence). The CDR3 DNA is TGTGCCAGCAGGCTAACGTCGGACACCGGGGAGCTGTTTTTT. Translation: CASRLTSDTGELFF.

CDR3 sequence reads: CSVELPIATNEKLFF. CDR3 DNA sequence: TGCAGCGTTGAACTCCCGATCGCAACTAATGAAAAACTGTTTTTT. The V call is TRBV29-1, the J call TRBJ1-4; D remains unclear. The CDR3 has 15 amino acids. Germline V gene data show CDR1 as SQVTM and CDR2 as ANQGSEA. Trimming took 2 bases from V and 0 from J, leaving 10 bases between them.

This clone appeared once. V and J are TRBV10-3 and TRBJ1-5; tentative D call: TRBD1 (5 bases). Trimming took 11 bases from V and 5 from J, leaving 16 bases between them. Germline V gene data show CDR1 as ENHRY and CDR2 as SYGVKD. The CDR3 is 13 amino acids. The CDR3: CAAQGREDQPQHF. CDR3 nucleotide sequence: TGTGCCGCCCAGGGCAGGGAGGATCAGCCCCAGCATTTT.

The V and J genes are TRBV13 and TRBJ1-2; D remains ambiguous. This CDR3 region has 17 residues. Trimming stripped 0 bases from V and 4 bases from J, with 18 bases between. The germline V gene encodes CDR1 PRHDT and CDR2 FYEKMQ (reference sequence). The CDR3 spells CASSLGLGRESSYGYTF. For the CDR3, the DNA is TGTGCCAGCAGCTTAGGCCTCGGTAGGGAATCATCCTATGGCTACACCTTC.

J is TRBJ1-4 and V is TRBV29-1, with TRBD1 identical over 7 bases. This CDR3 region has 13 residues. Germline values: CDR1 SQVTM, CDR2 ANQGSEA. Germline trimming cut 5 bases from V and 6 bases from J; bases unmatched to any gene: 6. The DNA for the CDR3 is TGCAGCGTTACAGGGGAAGTGGATGAAAAACTGTTTTTT. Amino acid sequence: CSVTGEVDEKLFF. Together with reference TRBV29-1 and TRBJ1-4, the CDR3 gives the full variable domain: SAVISQKPSRDICQRGTSLTIQCQVDSQVTMMFWYRQQPGQSLTLIATANQGSEATYESGFVIDKFPISRPNLTFSTLTVSNMSPEDSSIYLCSVTGEVDEKLFFGSGTQLSVL.

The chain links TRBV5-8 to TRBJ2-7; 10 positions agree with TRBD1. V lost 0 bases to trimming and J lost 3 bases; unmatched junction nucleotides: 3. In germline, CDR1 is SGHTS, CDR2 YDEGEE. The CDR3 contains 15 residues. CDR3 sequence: CASSLATGGLYEQYF. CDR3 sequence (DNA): TGTGCCAGCAGCTTGGCGACAGGGGGCCTCTACGAGCAGTACTTC.

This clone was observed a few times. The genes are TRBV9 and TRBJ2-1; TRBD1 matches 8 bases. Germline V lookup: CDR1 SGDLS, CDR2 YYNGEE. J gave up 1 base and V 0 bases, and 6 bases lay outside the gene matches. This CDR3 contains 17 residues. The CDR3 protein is CASSVVTGGMSYNEQFF. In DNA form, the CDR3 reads TGTGCCAGCAGCGTAGTAACAGGGGGTATGTCCTACAATGAGCAGTTCTTC.

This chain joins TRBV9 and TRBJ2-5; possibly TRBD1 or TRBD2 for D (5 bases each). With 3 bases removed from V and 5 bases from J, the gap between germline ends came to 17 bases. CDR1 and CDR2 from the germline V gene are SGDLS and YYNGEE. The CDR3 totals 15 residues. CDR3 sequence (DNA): TGTGCCAGCAGCGGCCGGGGTAGGGGCGGGGAGACCCAGTACTTC. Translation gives CASSGRGRGGETQYF.

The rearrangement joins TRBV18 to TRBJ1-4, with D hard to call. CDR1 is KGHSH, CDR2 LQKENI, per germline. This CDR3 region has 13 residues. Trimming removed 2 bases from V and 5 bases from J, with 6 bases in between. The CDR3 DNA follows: TGTGCCAGCTCACCAACTGGGAATGAAAAACTGTTTTTT. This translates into CASSPTGNEKLFF.

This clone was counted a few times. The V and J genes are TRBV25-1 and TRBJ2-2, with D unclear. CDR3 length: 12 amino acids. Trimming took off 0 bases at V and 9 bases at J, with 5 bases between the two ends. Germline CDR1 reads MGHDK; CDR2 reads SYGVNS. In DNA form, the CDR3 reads TGTGCCAGCAGTGAATATGGTAGGGAGCTGTTTTTT. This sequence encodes CASSEYGRELFF. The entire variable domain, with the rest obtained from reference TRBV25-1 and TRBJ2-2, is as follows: EADIYQTPRYLVIGTGKKITLECSQTMGHDKMYWYQQDPGMELHLIHYSYGVNSTEKGDLSSESTVSRIRTEHFPLTLESARPSHTSQYLCASSEYGRELFFGEGSRLTVL.

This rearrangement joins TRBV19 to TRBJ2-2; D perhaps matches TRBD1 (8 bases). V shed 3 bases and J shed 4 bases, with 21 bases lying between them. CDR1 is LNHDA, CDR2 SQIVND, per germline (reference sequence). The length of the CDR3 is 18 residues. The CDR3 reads CASSIRGPGLSSTGELFF. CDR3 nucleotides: TGTGCCAGTAGTATCAGGGGGCCGGGACTATCGAGCACCGGGGAGCTGTTTTTT.

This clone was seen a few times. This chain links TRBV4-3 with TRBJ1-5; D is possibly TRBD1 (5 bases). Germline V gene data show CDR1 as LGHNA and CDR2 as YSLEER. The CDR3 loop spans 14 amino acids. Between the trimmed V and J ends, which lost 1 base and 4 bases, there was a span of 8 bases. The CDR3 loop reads CASSQVTGNQPQHF. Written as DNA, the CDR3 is TGCGCCAGCAGCCAAGTAACAGGTAATCAGCCCCAGCATTTT.

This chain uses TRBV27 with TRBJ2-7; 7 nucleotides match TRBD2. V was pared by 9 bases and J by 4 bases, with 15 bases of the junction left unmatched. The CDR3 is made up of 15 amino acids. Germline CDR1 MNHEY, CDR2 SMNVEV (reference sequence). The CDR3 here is CASSLGDYTIYEQYF. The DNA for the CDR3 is TGTGCCAGTTCTCTTGGGGACTATACCATATACGAGCAGTACTTC.

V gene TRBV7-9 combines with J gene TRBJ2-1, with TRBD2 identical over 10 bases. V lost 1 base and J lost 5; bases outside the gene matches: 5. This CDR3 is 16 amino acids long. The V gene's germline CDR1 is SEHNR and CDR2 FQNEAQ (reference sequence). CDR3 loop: CASSLGGLAGDNEQFF. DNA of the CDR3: TGTGCCAGCAGCTTAGGGGGCCTAGCGGGAGACAATGAGCAGTTCTTC.

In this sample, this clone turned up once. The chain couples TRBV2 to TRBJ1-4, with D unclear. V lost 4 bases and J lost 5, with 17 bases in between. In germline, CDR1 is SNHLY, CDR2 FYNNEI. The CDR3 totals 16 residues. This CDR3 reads CASSVITGAANEKLFF. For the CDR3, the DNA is TGTGCCAGCAGTGTCATAACGGGTGCTGCGAATGAAAAACTGTTTTTT.

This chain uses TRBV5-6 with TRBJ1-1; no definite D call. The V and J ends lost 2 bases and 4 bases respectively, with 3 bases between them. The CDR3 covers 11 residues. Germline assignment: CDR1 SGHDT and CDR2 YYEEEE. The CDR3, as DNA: TGTGCCAGCAGCTTCGCCACTGAAGCTTTCTTT. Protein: CASSFATEAFF.

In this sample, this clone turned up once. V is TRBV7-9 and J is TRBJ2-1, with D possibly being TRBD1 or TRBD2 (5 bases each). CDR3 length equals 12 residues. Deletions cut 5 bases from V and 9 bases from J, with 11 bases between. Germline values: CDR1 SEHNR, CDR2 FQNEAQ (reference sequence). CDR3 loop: CASSGDPGEQFF. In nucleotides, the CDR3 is TGTGCCAGCAGCGGGGACCCGGGTGAGCAGTTCTTC.

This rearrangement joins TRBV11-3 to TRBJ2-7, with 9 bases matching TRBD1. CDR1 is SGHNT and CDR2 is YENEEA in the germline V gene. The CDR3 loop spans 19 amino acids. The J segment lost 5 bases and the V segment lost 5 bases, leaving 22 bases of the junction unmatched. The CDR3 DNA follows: TGTGCCAGCAGCCTGGGGGACTTATGGGACAGGGAAGATCTAAACGAGCAGTACTTC. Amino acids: CASSLGDLWDREDLNEQYF.

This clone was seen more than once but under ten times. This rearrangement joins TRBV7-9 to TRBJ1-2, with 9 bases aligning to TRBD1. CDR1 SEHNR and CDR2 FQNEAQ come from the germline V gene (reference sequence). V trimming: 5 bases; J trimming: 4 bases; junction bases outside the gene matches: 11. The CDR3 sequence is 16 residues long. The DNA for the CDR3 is TGTGCCAGCAGCGCCTCTGCGGGACAGGGCGGCTATGGCTACACCTTC. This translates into CASSASAGQGGYGYTF.